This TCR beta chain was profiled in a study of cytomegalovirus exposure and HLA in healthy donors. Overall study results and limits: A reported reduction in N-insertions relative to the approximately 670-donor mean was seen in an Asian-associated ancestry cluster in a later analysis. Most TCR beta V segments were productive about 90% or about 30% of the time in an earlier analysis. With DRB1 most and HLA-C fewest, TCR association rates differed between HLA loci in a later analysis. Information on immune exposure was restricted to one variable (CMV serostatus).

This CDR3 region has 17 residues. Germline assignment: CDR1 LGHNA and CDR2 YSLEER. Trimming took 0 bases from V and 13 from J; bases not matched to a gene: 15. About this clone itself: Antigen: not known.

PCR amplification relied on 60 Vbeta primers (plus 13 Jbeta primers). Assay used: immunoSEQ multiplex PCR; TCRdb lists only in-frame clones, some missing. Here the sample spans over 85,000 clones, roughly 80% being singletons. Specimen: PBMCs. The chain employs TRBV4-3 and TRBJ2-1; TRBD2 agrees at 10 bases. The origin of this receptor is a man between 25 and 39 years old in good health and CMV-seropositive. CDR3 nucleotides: TGCGCCAGCAGCCAAGATTTCTTTGGGCTAGCGGGGGCCCGTCAGTTCTTC. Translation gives CASSQDFFGLAGARQFF.